The present T cell receptor (beta chain) was sequenced within a study of monozygotic twins with inflammatory bowel disease. Using TCRalpha and TCRbeta cDNA, the researchers carried out two nested PCRs that lasted roughly 16 and 10 cycles. TCRdb reanalyzed the 5' RACE reads and collapses them to one entry per CDR3 protein, without DNA. This sample's table reports more than 300,000 distinct CDR3 sequences. The CDR3 spans 16 residues. CDR1 and CDR2 (germline): MGHRA, YSYEKL. This clonotype was sampled from a human donor with ulcerative colitis or Crohn's disease, or a healthy co-twin of an affected twin (not recorded which). The J gene is TRBJ2-3, the V gene TRBV4-1; there is no DNA to check the TCRdb D call of TRBD1. The sample consisted of blood. The CDR3 reads CASSQDGDRRTDTQYF.